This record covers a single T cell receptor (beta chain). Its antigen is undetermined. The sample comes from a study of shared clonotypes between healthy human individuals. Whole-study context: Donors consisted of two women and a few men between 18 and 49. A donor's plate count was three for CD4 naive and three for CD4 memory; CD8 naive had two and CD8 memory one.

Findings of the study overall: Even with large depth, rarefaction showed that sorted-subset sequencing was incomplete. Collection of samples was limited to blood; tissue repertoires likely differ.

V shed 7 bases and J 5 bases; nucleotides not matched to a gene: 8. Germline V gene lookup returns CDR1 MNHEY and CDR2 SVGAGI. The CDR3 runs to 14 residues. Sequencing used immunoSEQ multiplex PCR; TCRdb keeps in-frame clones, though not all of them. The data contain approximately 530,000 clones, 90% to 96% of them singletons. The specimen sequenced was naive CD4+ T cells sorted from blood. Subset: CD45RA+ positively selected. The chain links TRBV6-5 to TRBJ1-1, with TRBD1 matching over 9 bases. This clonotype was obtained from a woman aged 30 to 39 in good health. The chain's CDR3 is CASTPDRGGTEAFF. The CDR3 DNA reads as TGTGCCAGCACCCCGGACAGGGGAGGAACTGAAGCTTTCTTT.